This T cell receptor beta chain was recovered during a study of CD8 T cells in ankylosing spondylitis. This clonotype was seen many times. TCRdb re-derived calls from the 5' RACE reads in MiXCR, one entry per CDR3 protein. The sample records approximately 250,000 distinct CDR3 sequences, roughly a tenth being singletons. CDR3 length: 15 amino acids. Germline CDR1 reads SEHNR; CDR2 reads FQNEAQ (reference sequence). V trimming: 5 bases; J trimming: 1 base; junction bases outside the gene matches: 4. Input material: blood, either unsorted or a sorted T cell fraction (not recorded which). This receptor was identified in a male donor with ankylosing spondylitis or in good health (not recorded which). The chain employs TRBV7-9 and TRBJ2-2, with 7 nucleotides matching TRBD1. The CDR3, as DNA: TGTGCCAGCAGCCGACAGGGACGGAACACCGGGGAGCTGTTTTTT. Translation: CASSRQGRNTGELFF.